This section outlines one TCR beta chain sequence together with its context. Its binding antigen is unknown. Base qualities are not recorded, but no much larger clone differs from it by a single base. The cohort was made up of roughly 670 healthy bone marrow donors. At the time of sampling, all cohort members were nominally healthy, though unrecorded immune exposures were likely present. The donor tested CMV seronegative, placing the donor among the 350 to 400 seronegative members of the cohort. Each donor provided a peripheral blood sample, and peripheral blood mononuclear cells were used for TCR beta sequencing. Genomic DNA extraction from the blood cell samples was performed with the Qiagen DNeasy Blood Extraction Kit. Trimming costs V 4 bases and J 5 bases, and their ends lie 11 bases apart. The CDR3 numbers 14 residues from cysteine through phenylalanine. Of all the DNA, just the CDR3 is kept, 42 bases in frame from base 1. The germline V gene provides CDR1 MGHRA and CDR2 YSYEKL.

The receptor library was made with the immunoSEQ multiplex PCR assay. For the multiplex PCR, a mixture combining 60 forward primers for TCR Vbeta segments and 13 reverse primers for TCR Jbeta segments was used. The CDR3 region of rearranged TCR beta genes was amplified from genomic DNA by a multiplex PCR assay. Amplified TCR beta libraries were sequenced as 87-base-pair reads on the Illumina HiSeq System. As for the authors' bioinformatics: In a later analysis, some 80 million unique TCR beta chains were counted across the 500 to 700 repertoires, and roughly 9.9 million of these chains were shared by at least two donors. A nearest-neighbor algorithm error-corrected the raw reads and collapsed the reads into unique sequences, merging closely related sequences to remove PCR and sequencing errors. V, D and J gene segments were assigned by aligning CDR3 sequences to IMGT reference sequences. For a sequence to be retained, at least a six-nucleotide match to both a V gene segment and a J gene segment was required. Rearrangements were called productive when the CDR3 lacked stop codons and stayed in frame with V and J; all others were non-productive. Following IMGT convention, CDR3 was defined as the stretch from the second conserved V-encoded cysteine up to the conserved J-encoded phenylalanine. The earlier analysis of roughly 590 of the donors excluded sequences that lacked an unambiguous match to a single V gene segment. An earlier analysis of several hundred of the donors called V segments functional above 56.7% productive rearrangements and segregating when the between-donor standard deviation exceeded 5%. A statistical classification framework was built for diagnosing cytomegalovirus status from the catalog of TCR beta chain sequences. V and J gene assignment, in a later analysis, came from comparing TCR nucleotide sequences with IMGT/GENE-DB human TR gene sequences. Using the TCRdist pipeline, a later analysis assigned CDR3 sequences along with most-parsimonious VDJ recombination scenarios. In a later analysis, each TCR beta chain was defined by its CDR3 amino acid sequence together with its V-gene family, and reads without a unique V-gene family were excluded. As a way to deal with suspected cross-contamination and a sequencing artifact, a later analysis dropped under 600 nucleotide sequences that were highly shared and had low generation probability. For each public chain, a later analysis derived a clonal expansion index from normalized ranks of inferred template counts within each repertoire. A later analysis computed generation probabilities with a VDJ recombination model fitted to out-of-frame rearrangements, and checked the results against IGoR. A later analysis scored TCR-TCR, TCR-HLA and TCR-CMV co-occurrence with hypergeometric tests, applying a repertoire-size bias correction to TCR pairs. In a later analysis, false discovery rates were estimated by permuting HLA or CMV assignments 20 times. In a later analysis, co-occurring TCRs were grouped using DBSCAN, and TCRdist sequence similarity was added for clustering within HLA-allele-positive subsets. For co-occurrence clustering, repertoires with fewer than 30,000 or more than 120,000 public chains were excluded, along with five repertoires with anomalous nucleotide sharing. The source is immuneACCESS, and TCRdb retained only in-frame sequences with V and J called. Part of the clones is not carried over; for the studies checked, unresolved V genes explain less than half of this, and the remainder is unexplained. V and J calls and clone size are copied from that table; D and trimming were computed from the DNA. Counted in this sample were some 210,000 clones; 85% to 90% of them appeared once. The ten largest clones add up to roughly 1.3% of the sample.

This sample was included in a study of cytomegalovirus exposure and HLA in healthy donors (dated by TCRdb to 2015 to 2018). Context from the whole study: An earlier analysis of roughly 610 of the donors reported roughly 300 Gb of sequence data and 90 million to 120 million unique TCR beta sequences obtained from some 200 million T cells. An early release covering approximately 600 HLA-typed donors comprised around 300 gigabases of sequencing data and tens of millions of unique TCR sequences. Of the roughly 400 genotyped donors, over 65% fell in the genetic ancestry cluster associated with self-reported Caucasian donors. The study aimed to test whether cataloging public T cell receptors could reveal signatures of past pathogen exposure. The T cell repertoires of 550 to 850 subjects were profiled by immunosequencing and related to cytomegalovirus serostatus. Besides the first cohort of hundreds of subjects, a separate validation cohort made up of 95 to 150 different subjects was used. High-throughput TCR immunosequencing, statistical association of individual TCRs with disease status, and machine learning were combined to predict cytomegalovirus infection status. To study patterns of TCR occurrence, a later analysis re-analyzed previously published TCR beta repertoires from around 660 donors and added high-resolution HLA genotyping. Rather than drawing on any new phenotypic data, the later analysis identified candidate immune exposures from TCR beta sequences and the way those sequences occurred across donors. To decide whether each TCR beta V gene segment behaved as functional or pseudogenic, an earlier analysis of fewer than 750 of the donors relied on high-throughput TCR beta sequencing. Donor age, sex, ethnicity and CMV serostatus were compiled together with the repertoire data. Genome-wide SNP genotypes for about 65% of the 666 donors were used in a later genetic analysis, which treated that subset as a discovery cohort. Every discovery cohort repertoire had been produced on one sequencing platform. Class I and class II HLA loci were covered by the typing at four-digit resolution. Typing coverage differed by locus: A, B, C, DRB1 and DQB1 were typed in roughly 620-640 donors, DQA1 in approximately 520, DPA1 in some 600, and DPB1 in 450 to 490. Four or five DR-DQ haplotypes were handled as single units for association and clustering because linkage in the cohort was strong. Among about 390 genotyped donors of the cohort, an average of 235,054 unique TCR beta nucleotide sequences were sequenced per donor, around a sixth of them non-productive. Results the study describes overall, beyond this receptor: In both the original and validation cohorts, the classifier was reported to diagnose cytomegalovirus status with high specificity and sensitivity. Some IMGT-functional V segments, including TRBV6-2 and TRBV6-3, could not be told apart with the 87-base-pair reads, so those segments were excluded. For the cohort, immune exposure information was limited to CMV serostatus. In a later genetic analysis, a missense DCLRE1C variant was associated with V-gene and J-gene trimming of TCR beta chains, and the association was replicated in an independent cohort. Because counts were too low, some 17 rarely observed V segments, including chromosome 9 orphons, were excluded from the earlier analysis of fewer than 650 of the donors. A later analysis found that most CMV-associated TCR beta chains appeared HLA-restricted, with HLA associations seemingly driven largely by CMV exposure. In a later analysis, several top co-occurrence clusters were reported to appear linked to parvovirus B19, influenza, CMV and Epstein-Barr virus. At a false discovery rate of 0.05, a later analysis linked some 17,000 TCR beta sequences to specific HLA alleles. Presence/absence analyses assumed roughly uniform sequencing depth across donors, an assumption that may not hold. In a later analysis, HLA-associated TCR beta chains showed more clonal expansion and lower generation probabilities than non-associated chains that were equally common. Correlated functional status among segregating V segments might be attributable to linkage disequilibrium, but an unknown experimental factor could not be ruled out. In vitro tests confirmed that three of the cytomegalovirus-associated TCR beta chains recognize cytomegalovirus antigens. The sequencing pipeline was judged likely to have produced a cluster of highly shared sequence variants as a technical artifact. Only TCR beta chains were sequenced in this cohort, and the absence of alpha or paired-chain data limited detectable features. According to the authors, the approach could potentially be generalized to other disease states and immunological phenotypes. When HLA alleles, especially DR and DQ, strongly co-occurred, TCR associations were difficult to assign to individual alleles. While some public TCRs were present in many individuals, most TCR sequences turned up only very rarely across donors. In an earlier analysis of 450 to 750 of the donors, most TCR beta V segments appeared in productive rearrangements about 90% or about 30% of the time, broadly matching IMGT annotations. The study gave a list of 150 to 200 TCR beta chains associated with cytomegalovirus. According to a later genetic analysis, donors in an Asian-associated ancestry cluster had fewer N-insertions in productive TCRs than the roughly 660-donor mean. Because some donors lacked HLA typing at each locus, the association tests relied only on the typed subset. In a later analysis, TCR association rates were found to vary across HLA loci, with the most associated TCRs seen for DRB1 alleles and the fewest for HLA-C alleles. A further reported finding was that TCR beta sequences accurately predicted the HLA-A and HLA-B alleles for most subjects in the first cohort.

The source is a man aged 25-40 years in good health and CMV-seronegative. Specimen: PBMCs. The rearranged chain carries TRBV4-1 and TRBJ1-4, with the D gene uncertain. For the CDR3, the sequence is CASSPVASNEKLFF. The DNA sequence is TGCGCCAGCAGCCCAGTGGCTTCCAATGAAAAACTGTTTTTT.